Listed below are T cell receptor beta chains from one sample, sequenced in a study of OX40 agonist ivuxolimab in advanced cancers. Only in-frame clones appear in the TCRdb table, and some are missing; sequencing was by immunoSEQ multiplex PCR. In the table there are approximately 24,000 clones, under 80% of which are singletons. The sample was CD4+ or CD8+ T cells sorted from blood, taken in a trial of the OX40 agonist ivuxolimab. These receptors were collected from an adult with an advanced solid tumor such as melanoma, head and neck, liver or kidney cancer. CDR3s include the opening cysteine and the closing phenylalanine or tryptophan. Fields, in order: D gene, V gene, J gene, clone size, CDR3 DNA, CDR3 protein. A D gene is named only where the DNA matches it firmly. Clone sizes are given selectively: once, few, many, or a class where the clone is expanded.

D: -; V: TRBV7-9; J: TRBJ1-1; size: -; DNA: TGTGCCAGCAGCTCAACGACACCCCGGATGAACACTGAAGCTTTCTTT; CDR3: CASSSTTPRMNTEAFF
D: -; V: TRBV28; J: TRBJ2-1; size: once; DNA: TGTGCCAGCAGTCCTGATGACTCCTACAATGAGCAGTTCTTC; CDR3: CASSPDDSYNEQFF
D: -; V: TRBV29-1; J: TRBJ1-2; size: -; DNA: TGCAGCGTTGAGGCCCCTGGATACTATGGCTACACCTTC; CDR3: CSVEAPGYYGYTF
D: TRBD1; V: TRBV13; J: TRBJ2-2; size: -; DNA: TGTGCCAGCAGCAAACTGAAACCGGGACAGGGGGCAATCGGGGAGCTGTTTTTT; CDR3: CASSKLKPGQGAIGELFF
D: -; V: TRBV15; J: TRBJ1-2; size: -; DNA: TGTGCCACCAGCAGTCTCTTAGGCAGGGCGCAGTATGGCTACACCTTC; CDR3: CATSSLLGRAQYGYTF
D: -; V: TRBV4-1; J: TRBJ2-7; size: few; DNA: TGCGCCAGCAGCCAAGAATTACAGCCGGTCTACGAGCAGTACTTC; CDR3: CASSQELQPVYEQYF
D: -; V: TRBV4-3; J: TRBJ2-3; size: -; DNA: TGCGCCAGCAGCCAAGATAGCACAGATACGCAGTATTTT; CDR3: CASSQDSTDTQYF
D: -; V: TRBV7-8; J: TRBJ1-6; size: medium-sized; DNA: TGTGCCAGCAGCTTACTTAATTCACCCCTCCACTTT; CDR3: CASSLLNSPLHF
D: -; V: TRBV4-3; J: TRBJ1-5; size: -; DNA: TGCGCCAGCAGCCTGACAAGCAATCAGCCCCAGCATTTT; CDR3: CASSLTSNQPQHF
D: -; V: TRBV9; J: TRBJ2-1; size: once; DNA: TGTGCCAGCAGCGTAGGTGGGACTGACTACAATGAGCAGTTCTTC; CDR3: CASSVGGTDYNEQFF
D: -; V: TRBV6-9; J: TRBJ1-1; size: -; DNA: TGTGCCAGCAGTTTCCCTTACCGGGGGGTAGACACTGAAGCTTTCTTT; CDR3: CASSFPYRGVDTEAFF
D: -; V: TRBV4-1; J: TRBJ1-6; size: -; DNA: TGCGCCAGCAGCCAATTAGCCGGGGGTTCACCCCTCCACTTT; CDR3: CASSQLAGGSPLHF
D: TRBD2; V: TRBV29-1; J: TRBJ2-5; size: -; DNA: TGCAGCGTCCCGGAACTAGTGGGGGGGGAGACCCAGTACTTC; CDR3: CSVPELVGGETQYF
D: TRBD1; V: TRBV27; J: TRBJ2-7; size: -; DNA: TGTGCCAGCAGTCCGCAGGGGGCGCGTGACGAGCAGTACTTC; CDR3: CASSPQGARDEQYF
D: TRBD1; V: TRBV5-6; J: TRBJ2-2; size: -; DNA: TGTGCCAGCAGCTTGGCGTCTAAACAGGGGGCAACCGGGGAGCTGTTTTTT; CDR3: CASSLASKQGATGELFF
D: -; V: TRBV9; J: TRBJ2-3; size: once; DNA: TGTGCCAGCAGCGTAGTTGCAGATACGCAGTATTTT; CDR3: CASSVVADTQYF
D: TRBD1; V: TRBV27; J: TRBJ2-7; size: once; DNA: TGTGCCAGCAGTTTAGGAACAGGGGGAACCTACGAGCAGTACTTC; CDR3: CASSLGTGGTYEQYF
D: -; V: TRBV4-2; J: TRBJ2-7; size: -; DNA: TGTGCCAGCAGCCAAGATCAGGGGTTAGAGGGAGGCGAGCAGTACTTC; CDR3: CASSQDQGLEGGEQYF
D: -; V: TRBV4-3; J: TRBJ1-1; size: once; DNA: TGCGCCAGCAGCCAATGGGGTTTTGACACTGAAGCTTTCTTT; CDR3: CASSQWGFDTEAFF
D: -; V: TRBV15; J: TRBJ1-1; size: -; DNA: TGTGCCACCAGCAGAGATAGGCTGGCAGAGAACACTGAAGCTTTCTTT; CDR3: CATSRDRLAENTEAFF
D: -; V: TRBV27; J: TRBJ2-7; size: -; DNA: TGTGCCAGCAGTCCAGAGATTAGCTCCTACGAGCAGTACTTC; CDR3: CASSPEISSYEQYF
D: -; V: TRBV6-1; J: TRBJ2-5; size: -; DNA: TGTGCCGCCTTCGGGCTTGAGACCCAGTACTTC; CDR3: CAAFGLETQYF
D: -; V: TRBV4-1; J: TRBJ2-6; size: -; DNA: TGCGCCAGCAGCCAGGGATTCCCCTCTGGGGCCAACGTCCTGACTTTC; CDR3: CASSQGFPSGANVLTF
D: TRBD1; V: TRBV6-1; J: TRBJ2-1; size: -; DNA: TGTGCCAGCAGTGAAACTTCGGGACAGGGGCCACCTTCGGGGTTCTTC; CDR3: CASSETSGQGPPSGFF
D: -; V: TRBV7-9; J: TRBJ2-7; size: -; DNA: TGTGCCAGCAGCTTAGTGGGGACACTGGGCCACGAGCAGTACTTC; CDR3: CASSLVGTLGHEQYF
D: -; V: TRBV4-1; J: TRBJ1-2; size: -; DNA: TGCGCCAGCAGCCAAGATATCGTCGGCGCGGGGGATGGCTACACCTTC; CDR3: CASSQDIVGAGDGYTF
D: TRBD2; V: TRBV5-8; J: TRBJ2-5; size: -; DNA: TGTGCCAGCAGGCGGGGGGAAGAGACCCAGTACTTC; CDR3: CASRRGEETQYF
D: -; V: TRBV11-2; J: TRBJ2-5; size: once; DNA: TGTGCCAGCAGCCTAGAAGCGGCAGGGCCAGAGACCCAGTACTTC; CDR3: CASSLEAAGPETQYF
D: TRBD1; V: TRBV19; J: TRBJ1-1; size: few; DNA: TGTGCCACCAGGACAGGGAGCGGCACTGAAGCTTTCTTT; CDR3: CATRTGSGTEAFF
D: -; V: TRBV4-2; J: TRBJ2-2; size: -; DNA: TGTGCCAGCACCCCGGCAGGGTCGAACACCGGGGAGCTGTTTTTT; CDR3: CASTPAGSNTGELFF
D: TRBD2; V: TRBV5-8; J: TRBJ2-1; size: -; DNA: TGTGCCAGCAGCTACGGACTCCGACTAGCGGGGGGCTCAGAGCAGTTCTTC; CDR3: CASSYGLRLAGGSEQFF
D: TRBD2; V: TRBV19; J: TRBJ2-7; size: -; DNA: TGTGCCAGTAGCCCGGGTACTAGCGGGACCTACGAGCAGTACTTC; CDR3: CASSPGTSGTYEQYF
D: -; V: TRBV9; J: TRBJ1-3; size: -; DNA: TGTGCCAGCAGCGTAGCTACGATGGTGACAGGCCCTGGAAACACCATATATTTT; CDR3: CASSVATMVTGPGNTIYF
D: -; V: TRBV4-1; J: TRBJ1-1; size: -; DNA: TGCGCCAGCAGAGAAGGGCTGGGCGTGAACACTGAAGCTTTCTTT; CDR3: CASREGLGVNTEAFF
D: -; V: TRBV29-1; J: TRBJ2-1; size: once; DNA: TGCAGCGTTGAGTACAATGAGCAGTTCTTC; CDR3: CSVEYNEQFF
D: -; V: TRBV29-1; J: TRBJ1-2; size: -; DNA: TGCAGCGTCGGAGGGAGCTATGGCTACACCTTC; CDR3: CSVGGSYGYTF
D: -; V: TRBV6-5; J: TRBJ2-5; size: medium-sized; DNA: TGTGCCAGCAGCCGCGGGACAGAACAAGAGACCCAGTACTTC; CDR3: CASSRGTEQETQYF
D: TRBD1; V: TRBV27; J: TRBJ2-4; size: -; DNA: TGTGCCAGCAGTTCGGGACAGGGAGAAATCAAAAACATTCAGTACTTC; CDR3: CASSSGQGEIKNIQYF
D: -; V: TRBV9; J: TRBJ2-3; size: -; DNA: TGTGCCAGCAGCGCCCAGGGGCGGGGAACAGATACGCAGTATTTT; CDR3: CASSAQGRGTDTQYF
D: TRBD1; V: TRBV4-3; J: TRBJ2-1; size: -; DNA: TGCGCCAGCAGCCAGGAGGACAGGGGGGCATTTAATGAGCAGTTCTTC; CDR3: CASSQEDRGAFNEQFF
D: -; V: TRBV19; J: TRBJ1-1; size: -; DNA: TGTGCCAGTAGTCCCCAAGGGAACACTGAAGCTTTCTTT; CDR3: CASSPQGNTEAFF
D: -; V: TRBV30; J: TRBJ1-2; size: -; DNA: TGTGCCTGGAGTGTACGGGACGGCTACTATGGCTACACCTTC; CDR3: CAWSVRDGYYGYTF
D: -; V: TRBV21-1; J: TRBJ2-7; size: once; DNA: TGTGCCAGCAGCAAAGGTCCGGGAGGACAGTCTAGGGCCTACGAGCAGTACTTC; CDR3: CASSKGPGGQSRAYEQYF
D: -; V: TRBV19; J: TRBJ2-1; size: -; DNA: TGTGCCAGTAGTATCGTTCACCGTCAAGGGGAGCAGTTCTTC; CDR3: CASSIVHRQGEQFF
D: TRBD1; V: TRBV7-9; J: TRBJ1-2; size: -; DNA: TGTGCCAGCAGCTTAGTCGGACAGGGGTCTAACTATGGCTACACCTTC; CDR3: CASSLVGQGSNYGYTF
D: TRBD1; V: TRBV5-1; J: TRBJ2-7; size: -; DNA: TGCGCCAGCAGCTTGGTGACAGGGGGCGAACAGTACTTC; CDR3: CASSLVTGGEQYF